This is a list of T cell receptor beta chains from one sample in a study of blood T cell repertoires in COVID-19. The data were produced by immunoSEQ multiplex PCR, yet TCRdb's version contains in-frame clones alone and is incomplete. The sample lists hundreds of thousands of clones, approximately 87% occurring once. Sequenced sample: peripheral blood. The receptors originated from a man aged 55 to 70 who had recovered from COVID-19. The CDR3 runs from the conserved cysteine through the conserved F or W. A D gene is named only where the DNA matches it firmly. Size tells how often a clone was seen (once, few, many) or the class of an expanded clone, and some rows leave it out.

>TRBV7-3|TRBJ2-3|.|.
CASSLMGAGAPDTQYF
>TRBV19|TRBJ1-2|.|TRBD1
CASTLGQGEYYGYTF
>TRBV6-5|TRBJ2-4|.|.
CASSYGSGIKNIQYF
>TRBV9|TRBJ2-7|.|TRBD1
CASSLNRDSSYEQYF
>TRBV7-6|TRBJ2-2|.|.
CASSSVLAPNTGELFF
>TRBV7-2|TRBJ2-1|.|TRBD1
CASTLVQGYYNEQFF
>TRBV19|TRBJ1-1|.|TRBD1
CASSIVEGAGTEAFF
>TRBV5-1|TRBJ2-5|once|.
CASSRDTQETQYF
>TRBV6-5|TRBJ2-1|once|.
CASGVGVDNEQFF
>TRBV19|TRBJ2-7|.|.
CASSGQSTYEQYF
>TRBV15|TRBJ1-2|.|.
CATSRDHRVGTF
>TRBV7-3|TRBJ1-1|.|.
CASSVSGGSPEAFF
>TRBV20-1|TRBJ1-1|once|.
CSASGEGNTEAFF
>TRBV3-1/TRBV3-2|TRBJ2-7|.|.
CASSRRGASGLYYEQYF
>TRBV5-1|TRBJ2-5|once|.
CASSPRSGQETQYF
>TRBV10-1|TRBJ1-3|medium-sized|.
CASSVPQEYGNTIYF
>TRBV13|TRBJ2-5|.|TRBD1
CASSQRGLETQYF
>TRBV11-1|TRBJ2-7|.|.
CASSLVYEQYF
>TRBV28|TRBJ1-2|.|.
CASSRDTTTNYGYTF
>TRBV5-1|TRBJ2-5|.|.
CASSVASGGSQETQYF
>TRBV6-2/TRBV6-3|TRBJ2-3|once|.
CASSRNRVTDTQYF
>TRBV3-1/TRBV3-2|TRBJ1-1|.|.
CASSHQGLSLMNTEAFF
>TRBV6-5|TRBJ1-6|.|.
CASSTTGYNSPLHF
>TRBV11-2|TRBJ1-1|.|.
CASSLSPIRVPEAFF
>TRBV29-1|TRBJ1-2|.|.
CSVFQQGRDYGYTF
>TRBV15|TRBJ2-7|few|.
CATSSNSGWGEQYF
>TRBV7-8|TRBJ2-3|.|.
CASSPTGPTDTQYF
>TRBV3-1/TRBV3-2|TRBJ1-1|.|.
CASSHGGGDTEAFF
>TRBV7-9|TRBJ2-7|.|.
CASSLGRNSYEQYF
>TRBV3-1/TRBV3-2|TRBJ2-1|.|TRBD2
CASSPGTSENNEQFF
>TRBV7-7|TRBJ2-2|.|.
CASSLMSGPLGSGELFF
>TRBV19|TRBJ1-6|few|.
CASTSRASYNSPLHF
>TRBV6-1|TRBJ2-1|.|.
CASSDLRWAGYNEQFF
>TRBV6-5|TRBJ1-3|once|.
CASRPGQRSGNTIYF
>TRBV7-3|TRBJ1-4|.|TRBD1
CASSRGPTGGREKLFF